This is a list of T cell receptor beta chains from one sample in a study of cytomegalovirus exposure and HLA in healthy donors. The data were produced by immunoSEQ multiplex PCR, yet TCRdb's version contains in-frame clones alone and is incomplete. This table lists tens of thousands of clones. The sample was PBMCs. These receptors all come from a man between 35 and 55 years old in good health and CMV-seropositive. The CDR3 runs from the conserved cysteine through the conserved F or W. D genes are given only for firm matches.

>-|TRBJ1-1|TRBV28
TGTGCCAGCAGTTTCGGGGGAGGGACGCCTGAAGCTTTCTTT
CASSFGGGTPEAFF
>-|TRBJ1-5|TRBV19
TGTGCCAGTAGTTCACGCCCCGGGCAGGGCAGTCAGCCCCAGCATTTT
CASSSRPGQGSQPQHF
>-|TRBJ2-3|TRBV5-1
TGCGCCAGCAGCTTGGGTGGGGCGCGAAGCACAGATACGCAGTATTTT
CASSLGGARSTDTQYF
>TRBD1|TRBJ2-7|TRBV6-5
TGTGCCAGCAGTTACTTCGTACAGGGGGGCGAGCAGTACTTC
CASSYFVQGGEQYF
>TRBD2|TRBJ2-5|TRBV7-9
TGTGCCAGCAGCGTTTCCGGGACTAGCGGCTCTGTCGGAGAGACCCAGTACTTC
CASSVSGTSGSVGETQYF
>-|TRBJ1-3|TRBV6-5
TGTGCCAGCGGAGGGGTAGGAAACACCATATATTTT
CASGGVGNTIYF
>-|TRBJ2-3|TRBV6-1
TGTGCCAGCAGTGAAGTAGGGGAAGGGGCAGATACGCAGTATTTT
CASSEVGEGADTQYF
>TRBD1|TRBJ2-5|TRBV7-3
TGTGCCAGCAGCTCAGGGGGCCCTCAGACAGAGACCCAGTACTTC
CASSSGGPQTETQYF
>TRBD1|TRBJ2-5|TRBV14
TGTGCCAGCAGCCACCAGGACAGGGTCGAGACCCAGTACTTC
CASSHQDRVETQYF
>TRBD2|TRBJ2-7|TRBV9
TGTGCCAGCACCCCTACGATAGCGGGGCCCTACGAGCAGTACTTC
CASTPTIAGPYEQYF
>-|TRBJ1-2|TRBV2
TGTGCCAGCAGTGAAGTGAAACAGGTTGGTGGCTACACCTTC
CASSEVKQVGGYTF
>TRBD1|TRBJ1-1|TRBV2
TGTGCCAGCGGGCGACAGGGCGCTGAAGCTTTCTTT
CASGRQGAEAFF
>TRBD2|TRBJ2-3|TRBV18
TGTGCCAGCTCACCTATCGTACTAGCGGGAGCTACGCAGTATTTT
CASSPIVLAGATQYF
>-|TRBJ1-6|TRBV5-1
TGCGCCAGCTCAACAGGGTCCTCCTATAATTCACCCCTCCACTTT
CASSTGSSYNSPLHF
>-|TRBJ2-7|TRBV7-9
TGTGCCAGCAGCTTAGTACAGGGCAAAGACTACGAGCAGTACTTC
CASSLVQGKDYEQYF
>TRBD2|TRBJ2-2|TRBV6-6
TGTGCCAGCAGGGGGACTAGCGGGAGGGCCGGGGAGCTGTTTTTT
CASRGTSGRAGELFF
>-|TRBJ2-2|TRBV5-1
TGCGCTCCCAGCTTCGGAGGCCTCGTTAGGGCCTTTACCGGGGAGCTGTTTTTT
CAPSFGGLVRAFTGELFF
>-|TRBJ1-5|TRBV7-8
TGTGCCAGCAGCTTAACTAGGGATCAGCCCCAGCATTTT
CASSLTRDQPQHF
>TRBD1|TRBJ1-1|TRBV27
TGTGCCAGCAGCAATCCCCAGAAAGACAGGGGGCGAGCTTTCTTT
CASSNPQKDRGRAFF
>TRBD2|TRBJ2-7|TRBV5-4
TGTGCCAGCAGCTTGGATAGCGGGGGCGGCGAGCAGTACTTC
CASSLDSGGGEQYF
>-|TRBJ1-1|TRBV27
TGTGCCAGCAGTTTATCTACGGGGGTCACTGAAGCTTTCTTT
CASSLSTGVTEAFF
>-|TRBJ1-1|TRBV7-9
TGTGCCAGCAGCTTAGCACCGGGGGGCGGTTCGAACACTGAAGCTTTCTTT
CASSLAPGGGSNTEAFF
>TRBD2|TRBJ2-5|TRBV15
TGTGCCACCAGCAGAGTAGCGGGTTTATTCGGAGAGACCCAGTACTTC
CATSRVAGLFGETQYF
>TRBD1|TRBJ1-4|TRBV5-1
TGCGCCAGCAGTAGGACAGGGGGCGCGTCTAATGAAAAACTGTTTTTT
CASSRTGGASNEKLFF
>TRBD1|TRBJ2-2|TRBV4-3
TGCGCCAGCAGCCAAGATCTTGTAGGGACAGGGGGGACCGGGGAGCTGTTTTTT
CASSQDLVGTGGTGELFF
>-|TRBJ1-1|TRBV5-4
TGTGCCAGCAGCCTACAGAAGACTGAAGCTTTCTTT
CASSLQKTEAFF
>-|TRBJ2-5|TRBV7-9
TGTGCCAGCAGCCCACCGGGAGAGACCCAGTACTTC
CASSPPGETQYF
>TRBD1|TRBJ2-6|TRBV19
TGTGCCAGTAGTTTGACAGGGGGAACCAACGTCCTGACTTTC
CASSLTGGTNVLTF
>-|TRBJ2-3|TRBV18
TGTGCCAGCTCACCTGCACTAGCTTCTCGCACAGATACGCAGTATTTT
CASSPALASRTDTQYF
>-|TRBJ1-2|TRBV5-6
TGTGCCAGCAGCTTATTAGGGGAGGACTATGGCTACACCTTC
CASSLLGEDYGYTF
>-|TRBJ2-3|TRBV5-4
TGTGCCACCCATCTCGAGGTTAGCGCTAGCACAGATACGCAGTATTTT
CATHLEVSASTDTQYF
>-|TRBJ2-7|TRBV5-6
TGTGCCAGCAGCTTGGGCGAGTACGAGCAGTACTTC
CASSLGEYEQYF
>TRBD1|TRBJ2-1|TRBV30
TGTGCCTGGAGTCAGGGGGCGCTTTACAATGAGCAGTTCTTC
CAWSQGALYNEQFF
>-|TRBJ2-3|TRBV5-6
TGTGCCAGCAGCTTACTCCCCCGCACAGATACGCAGTATTTT
CASSLLPRTDTQYF
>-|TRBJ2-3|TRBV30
TGTGCGACCTCGCGGGCTAGCACAGATACGCAGTATTTT
CATSRASTDTQYF
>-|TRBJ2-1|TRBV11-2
TGTGCCAGCAGCCCGACGGGAGCCTCGGGGGCCTACAATGAGCAGTTCTTC
CASSPTGASGAYNEQFF
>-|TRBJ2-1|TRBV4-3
TGCGCCAGCAGCCAAGAGCATGTGGAGGGCGATGAGCAGTTCTTC
CASSQEHVEGDEQFF
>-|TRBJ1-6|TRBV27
TGTGCCAGCAGTTTCGCCCCCCGCGGACGGGGGAGCTCCTATAATTCACCCCTCCACTTT
CASSFAPRGRGSSYNSPLHF
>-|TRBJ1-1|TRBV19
TGTGCCAGTAGTATCCTATCCTCTCGGGGCAGGGGCCACACTGAAGCTTTCTTT
CASSILSSRGRGHTEAFF
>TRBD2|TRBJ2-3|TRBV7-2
TGTGCCAGCAGCTCGACCGGGGGGGCGGGTAGGACAGATACGCAGTATTTT
CASSSTGGAGRTDTQYF
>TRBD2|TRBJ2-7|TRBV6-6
TGTGCCAGCAGCGATAGACTAGCGCACGACGAGCAGTACTTC
CASSDRLAHDEQYF
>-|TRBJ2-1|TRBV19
TGTGCCAGTAGTTACGGGAGCGGTGAGCAGTTCTTC
CASSYGSGEQFF
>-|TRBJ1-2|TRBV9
TGTGCCAGCAGCGTAGTGGGGGGGCCCTCCGGCTACACCTTC
CASSVVGGPSGYTF
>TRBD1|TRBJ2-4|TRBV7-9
TGTGCCAGCAGCTTAGGCGGGACAGGGGTGGCCAAAAACATTCAGTACTTC
CASSLGGTGVAKNIQYF
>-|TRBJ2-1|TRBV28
TGTGCCAGCAGTTTAAGTATACGGGATAAGCAGTTCTTC
CASSLSIRDKQFF
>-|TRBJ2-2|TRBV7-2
TGTGCCAGCAGCCACCCTCAGGGCGGGGAGCTGTTTTTT
CASSHPQGGELFF
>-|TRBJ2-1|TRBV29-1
TGCAGCGCCCAAAGCAGGGGCCCGGACAATGAGCAGTTCTTC
CSAQSRGPDNEQFF
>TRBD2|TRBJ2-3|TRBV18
TGTGCCAGCTCATCCCTAGCGGGAGGGTCCACAGATACGCAGTATTTT
CASSSLAGGSTDTQYF
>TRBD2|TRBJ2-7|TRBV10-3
TGTGCCATCATGGCTAGCGGGAGTAACAGCGAGCAGTACTTC
CAIMASGSNSEQYF
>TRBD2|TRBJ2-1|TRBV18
TGTGCCAGCTCACCAAATCCTAGCGGGGAGAATGAGCAGTTCTTC
CASSPNPSGENEQFF
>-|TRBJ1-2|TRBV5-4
TGTGCCAGCAGTTCCGACAGGAGCCCTAACTATGGCTACACCTTC
CASSSDRSPNYGYTF
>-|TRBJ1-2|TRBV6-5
TGTGCCAGCAGTTACTCCGGTTTGAATGGCTACACCTTC
CASSYSGLNGYTF